The 17 T cell receptor beta chains presented below share a single source sample, sequenced in a study of shared clonotypes between healthy human individuals. Repertoires were generated with immunoSEQ multiplex PCR, while TCRdb's copy carries only in-frame clones and drops some. Of some 2,100,000 clones listed, approximately 94% are singletons. The specimen sequenced was naive CD4+ T cells sorted from blood. Subset denoted: CD45RA+ positively selected. Source of these receptors: a man aged 18 to 35 in good health.

The V and J genes are TRBV6-5 and TRBJ2-5; 7 nucleotides line up with TRBD2. The V and J ends lost 8 bases and 5 bases, in that order; junction bases with no gene match: 8. CDR1 and CDR2 from the germline V gene are MNHEY and SVGAGI. The CDR3 consists of 13 residues. The CDR3 DNA is TGTGCCAGCCGAACGGGGGGTTCGGAGACCCAGTACTTC. Its protein is CASRTGGSETQYF.

On this clone: The same CDR3 also results from other DNA sequences found in this sample. V usage is TRBV6-5 and J usage is TRBJ1-6; the match to TRBD1 covers 7 bases. The CDR3 has 15 residues. V trimming: 0 bases; J trimming: 9 bases; junction bases outside the gene matches: 5. The V gene's germline CDR1 is MNHEY and CDR2 SVGAGI. The CDR3 spells CASSYSWTGASPLHF. Here the CDR3 DNA reads TGTGCCAGCAGTTACTCTTGGACAGGAGCTTCACCCCTCCACTTT.

This clone was detected only once. CDR3 protein: CASSLAGVGGETQYF. The CDR3 DNA reads TGTGCCAGCAGCTTGGCCGGGGTTGGTGGGGAGACCCAGTACTTC. V usage is TRBV5-6 and J usage is TRBJ2-5, with D possibly matching TRBD2 (5 bases). The germline V gene encodes CDR1 SGHDT and CDR2 YYEEEE. The CDR3 runs to 15 residues. The V and J ends lost 0 bases and 5 bases respectively, with 14 bases between them.

The chain uses TRBV28 and TRBJ2-3, with TRBD2 identical over 14 bases. Germline V CDR1 and CDR2: MDHEN, SYDVKM. Trimming took 6 bases from V and 3 from J; bases not matched to a gene: 11. The CDR3 has 18 residues. The DNA of the CDR3 is TGTGCCAGCAGGCACACTTGGACTAGCGGGAGGATAACAGATACGCAGTATTTT. Residues: CASRHTWTSGRITDTQYF.

Worth noting for this clone: Other DNA sequences of this sample code for an identical CDR3. This chain joins TRBV5-6 and TRBJ2-3, with D possibly matching TRBD2 (6 bases). In germline, CDR1 is SGHDT, CDR2 YYEEEE. The CDR3 totals 15 residues. V lost 0 bases and J lost 3, with 11 bases in between. CDR3 nucleotides: TGTGCCAGCAGCTTGGCCGGACTACCGACAGATACGCAGTATTTT. It is translated as CASSLAGLPTDTQYF.

This clone has just one count. V is TRBV18 and J is TRBJ1-5, with D maybe TRBD1 (5 bases). Deletions cut 0 bases from V and 2 bases from J, with 14 bases between. CDR3 size: 17 residues. Germline V gene lookup returns CDR1 KGHSH and CDR2 LQKENI. The CDR3 region is CASSPPEAGRGNQPQHF. CDR3 sequence (DNA): TGTGCCAGCTCACCACCGGAGGCAGGGCGAGGCAATCAGCCCCAGCATTTT.

This rearrangement joins TRBV10-1 to TRBJ2-1; D is possibly TRBD1 (6 bases). The CDR3 is made up of 16 amino acids. Germline V gene data show CDR1 as WNHNN and CDR2 as SYGVQD (reference sequence). V gave up 4 bases and J gave up 8 bases, with 21 bases separating them. Written as DNA, the CDR3 is TGCGCCAGCAGTGGCGGACAGCGTTTCTCCGGCTATGAGCAGTTCTTC. This translates into CASSGGQRFSGYEQFF.

As for this clone: This same CDR3 is encoded by further DNA sequences in the sample. J is TRBJ2-5 and V is TRBV5-1; no clear D. Germline CDR1 reads SGHRS; CDR2 reads YFSETQ. V lost 0 bases, J lost 5 bases, and 8 bases lay in between. This CDR3 contains 13 residues. The CDR3 reads CASSLGAGETQYF. CDR3 coding DNA: TGCGCCAGCAGCTTGGGGGCCGGGGAGACCCAGTACTTC.

In this sample, this clone turned up once. The CDR3 loop reads CASSYRHLQETQYF. CDR3 DNA: TGTGCCAGCAGTTACCGGCACTTACAAGAGACCCAGTACTTC. This rearrangement joins TRBV6-5 to TRBJ2-5, with D hard to call. The germline V and J ends were trimmed by 2 bases and 2 bases, with 9 bases remaining between them. Germline-derived CDR1 and CDR2 are MNHEY and SVGAGI. This CDR3 comprises 14 residues.

The chain joins TRBV28 to TRBJ1-2, with TRBD1 as a possible D gene (5 bases). Germline CDR1 reads MDHEN; CDR2 reads SYDVKM. The V gene lost 2 bases and the J gene lost 6 bases, with 13 bases spanning the gap. This CDR3 comprises 14 residues. The DNA of the CDR3 is TGTGCCAGCAGTTTAAACGCAGGGTGGGATGGCTACACCTTC. Amino acid sequence: CASSLNAGWDGYTF.

The J gene is TRBJ1-2, the V gene TRBV18; the D gene is possibly TRBD1 (5 bases). Trimming shortened V by 6 bases and J by 2 bases, and 13 bases separated the two germline ends. Germline V gene data show CDR1 as KGHSH and CDR2 as LQKENI. The CDR3 is 14 amino acids. CDR3 in amino acids: CASSGADRNYGYTF. DNA for the CDR3: TGTGCCAGCTCCGGGGCAGACAGAAACTATGGCTACACCTTC.

The chain uses TRBV18 and TRBJ2-2; no clear D gene. V dropped 3 bases and J dropped 0 bases, with 8 bases sitting between them. The CDR3 contains 15 residues. Germline CDR1 and CDR2: KGHSH and LQKENI. CDR3 sequence: CASSPESANTGELFF. The CDR3 DNA reads as TGTGCCAGCTCACCCGAATCCGCGAACACCGGGGAGCTGTTTTTT.

The chain is built from TRBV6-1 and TRBJ1-6; 7 nucleotides agree with TRBD1. J lost 8 bases, V lost 5 bases, and 3 bases had no gene match. The CDR3 is 13 residues long. Germline-derived CDR1 and CDR2 are MNHNS and SASEGT. CDR3 DNA sequence: TGTGCCAGCAGTAGACAGGGATATTCACCCCTCCACTTT. This codes for CASSRQGYSPLHF.

J is TRBJ2-7 and V is TRBV5-6, with D tentatively TRBD1 (6 bases). CDR1 SGHDT and CDR2 YYEEEE come from the germline V gene. The CDR3 extends over 17 amino acids. V lost 3 bases and J lost 0, with 19 bases in between. The CDR3 here is CASSSDSRQAYSYEQYF. CDR3 DNA: TGTGCCAGCAGCTCCGATTCACGACAGGCATACTCCTACGAGCAGTACTTC. Full variable domain (remainder filled in from reference TRBV5-6 and TRBJ2-7): DAGVTQSPTHLIKTRGQQVTLRCSPKSGHDTVSWYQQALGQGPQFIFQYYEEEERQRGNFPDRFSGHQFPNYSSELNVNALLLGDSALYLCASSSDSRQAYSYEQYFGPGTRLTVT.

The CDR3 spells CAWSRQGSNQPQHF. The CDR3 nucleotides read TGTGCCTGGAGTCGACAGGGGAGCAATCAGCCCCAGCATTTT. This chain connects TRBV30 to TRBJ1-5; TRBD1 matches 8 bases. V lost 2 bases, J lost 1 base, and 1 base stayed unmatched. The CDR3 length is 14 residues. Germline loops: CDR1 GTSNPN, CDR2 SVGIG (reference sequence).

V is TRBV7-2 and J is TRBJ2-2; no definite D call. V shed 7 bases and J shed 3 bases, with 3 bases lying between them. The CDR3 has 11 residues. Germline V CDR1 and CDR2: SGHTA, FQGNSA. The CDR3 here is CASTYTGELFF. The CDR3, as DNA: TGTGCCAGCACCTACACCGGGGAGCTGTTTTTT.

The J gene is TRBJ1-2, the V gene TRBV23-1; D ambiguous. TRBV23-1 is an open reading frame whose function is uncertain. This CDR3 is built from 16 residues. The V gene lost 4 bases and the J gene lost 4 bases, with 19 bases spanning the gap. This CDR3 reads CASSPPDGGPIYGYTF. Here the CDR3 DNA reads TGCGCCAGCAGTCCCCCGGATGGAGGCCCAATCTATGGCTACACCTTC.